This entry is about one T cell receptor beta chain. V shed 6 bases and J 7 bases; nucleotides not matched to a gene: 6. Germline V CDR1 and CDR2: MNHEY, SVGAGI. The CDR3 consists of 15 residues. This sample was included in a study of PD-L1 blockade in urothelial cancer. Assay: immunoSEQ multiplex PCR; the TCRdb copy retains only in-frame clones and omits some. Altogether fewer than 65,000 clones are present, roughly 77% being singletons, with the ten largest covering more than 1.5%. Time point in this sample: pretreatment peripheral blood. Locally advanced or metastatic urothelial carcinoma affected all patients.

The sequencing used PBMCs, collected around atezolizumab (anti-PD-L1) treatment. This receptor was taken from a man between 70 and 80 years old with urothelial cancer. The V and J genes are TRBV6-5 and TRBJ2-1, with 13 bases fitting TRBD2. The CDR3 bases are TGTGCCAGCAGCCGTACTAGCGGGAGGGGTAATGAGCAGTTCTTC. Translation gives CASSRTSGRGNEQFF.